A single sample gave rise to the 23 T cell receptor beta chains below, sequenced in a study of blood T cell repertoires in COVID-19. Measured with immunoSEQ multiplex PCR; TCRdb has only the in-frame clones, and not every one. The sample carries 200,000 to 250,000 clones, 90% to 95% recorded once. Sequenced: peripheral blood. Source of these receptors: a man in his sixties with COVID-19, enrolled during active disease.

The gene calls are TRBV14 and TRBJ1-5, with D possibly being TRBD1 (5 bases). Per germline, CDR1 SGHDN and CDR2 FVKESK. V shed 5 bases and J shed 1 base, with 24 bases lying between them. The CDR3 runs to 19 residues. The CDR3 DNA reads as TGTGCCAGCAGCACCACGGCGGACACCTACCATCGCAGCAATCAGCCCCAGCATTTT. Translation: CASSTTADTYHRSNQPQHF.

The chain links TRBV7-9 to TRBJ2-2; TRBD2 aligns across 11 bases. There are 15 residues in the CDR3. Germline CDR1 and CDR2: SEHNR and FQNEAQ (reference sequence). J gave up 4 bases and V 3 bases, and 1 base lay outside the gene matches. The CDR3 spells CASSFLAGGTGELFF. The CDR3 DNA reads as TGTGCCAGCAGCTTTCTAGCGGGGGGCACCGGGGAGCTGTTTTTT. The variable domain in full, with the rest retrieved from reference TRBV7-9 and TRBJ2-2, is DTGVSQNPRHKITKRGQNVTFRCDPISEHNRLYWYRQTLGQGPEFLTYFQNEAQLEKSRLLSDRFSAERPKGSFSTLEIQRTEQGDSAMYLCASSFLAGGTGELFFGEGSRLTVL.

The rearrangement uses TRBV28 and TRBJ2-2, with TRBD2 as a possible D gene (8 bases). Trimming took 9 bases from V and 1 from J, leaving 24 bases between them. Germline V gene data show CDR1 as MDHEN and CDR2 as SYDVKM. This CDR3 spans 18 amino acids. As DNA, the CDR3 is TGTGCCAGTCAAGGGGGCGGGAGGATGAGGATGAACACCGGGGAGCTGTTTTTT. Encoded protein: CASQGGGRMRMNTGELFF.

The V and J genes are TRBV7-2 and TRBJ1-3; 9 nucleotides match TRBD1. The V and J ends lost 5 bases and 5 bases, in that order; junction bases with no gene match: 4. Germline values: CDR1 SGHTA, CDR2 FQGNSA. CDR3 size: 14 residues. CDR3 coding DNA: TGTGCCAGCAGCCCGGACAGGGGCCGAAACACCATATATTTT. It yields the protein CASSPDRGRNTIYF. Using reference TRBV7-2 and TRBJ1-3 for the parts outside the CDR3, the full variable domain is GAGVSQSPSNKVTEKGKDVELRCDPISGHTALYWYRQSLGQGLEFLIYFQGNSAPDKSGLPSDRFSAERTGGSVSTLTIQRTQQEDSAVYLCASSPDRGRNTIYFGEGSWLTVV.

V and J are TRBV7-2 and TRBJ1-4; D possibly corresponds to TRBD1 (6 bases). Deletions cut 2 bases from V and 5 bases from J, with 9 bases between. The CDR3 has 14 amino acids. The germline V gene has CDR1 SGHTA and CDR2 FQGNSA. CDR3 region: CASSLTGSNEKLFF. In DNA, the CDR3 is TGTGCCAGCAGCTTAACAGGGTCGAATGAAAAACTGTTTTTT.

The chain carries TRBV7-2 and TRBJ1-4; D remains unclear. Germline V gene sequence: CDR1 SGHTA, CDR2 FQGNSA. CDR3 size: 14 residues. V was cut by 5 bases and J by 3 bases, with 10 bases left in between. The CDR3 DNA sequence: TGTGCCAGCAGCGGGCGGGGTTCTAATGAAAAACTGTTTTTT. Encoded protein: CASSGRGSNEKLFF.

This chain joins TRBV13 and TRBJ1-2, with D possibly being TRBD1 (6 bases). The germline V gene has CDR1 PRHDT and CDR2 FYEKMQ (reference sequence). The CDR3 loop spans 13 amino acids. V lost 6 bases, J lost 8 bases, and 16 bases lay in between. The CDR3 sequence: CASRDRGAWGYTF. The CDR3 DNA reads TGTGCCAGCAGGGACCGGGGGGCTTGGGGCTACACCTTC.

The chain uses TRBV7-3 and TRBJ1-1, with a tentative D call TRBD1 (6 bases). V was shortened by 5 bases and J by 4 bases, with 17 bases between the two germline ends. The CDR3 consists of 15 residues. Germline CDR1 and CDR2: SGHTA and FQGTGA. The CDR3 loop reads CASSRTWGQGTEAFF. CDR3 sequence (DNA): TGTGCCAGCAGCCGAACTTGGGGGCAGGGCACTGAAGCTTTCTTT.

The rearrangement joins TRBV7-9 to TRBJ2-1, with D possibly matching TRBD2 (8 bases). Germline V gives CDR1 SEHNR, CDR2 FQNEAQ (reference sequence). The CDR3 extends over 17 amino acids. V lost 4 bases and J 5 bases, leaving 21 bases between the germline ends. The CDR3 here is CASSSRIAGTENNEQFF. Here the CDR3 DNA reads TGTGCCAGCAGCTCCCGAATAGCGGGGACAGAAAACAATGAGCAGTTCTTC.

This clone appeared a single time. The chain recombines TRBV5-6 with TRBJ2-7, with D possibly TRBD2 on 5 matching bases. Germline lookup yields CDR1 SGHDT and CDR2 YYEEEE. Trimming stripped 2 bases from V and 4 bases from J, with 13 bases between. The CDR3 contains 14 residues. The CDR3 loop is CASSFRGIRYEQYF. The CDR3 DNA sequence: TGTGCCAGCAGCTTCAGAGGGATTCGATACGAGCAGTACTTC.

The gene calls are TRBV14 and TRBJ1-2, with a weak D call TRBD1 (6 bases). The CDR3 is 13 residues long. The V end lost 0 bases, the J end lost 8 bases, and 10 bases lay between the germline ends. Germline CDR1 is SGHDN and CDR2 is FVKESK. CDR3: CASSQDRGNGYTF. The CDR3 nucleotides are TGTGCCAGCAGCCAAGACAGGGGAAACGGCTACACCTTC.

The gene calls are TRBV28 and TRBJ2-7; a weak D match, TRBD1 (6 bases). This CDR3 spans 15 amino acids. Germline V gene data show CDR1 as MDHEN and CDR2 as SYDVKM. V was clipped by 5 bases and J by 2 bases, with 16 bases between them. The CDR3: CASSPGQSRAYEQYF. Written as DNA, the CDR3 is TGTGCCAGCAGTCCCGGACAGTCTAGAGCCTACGAGCAGTACTTC.

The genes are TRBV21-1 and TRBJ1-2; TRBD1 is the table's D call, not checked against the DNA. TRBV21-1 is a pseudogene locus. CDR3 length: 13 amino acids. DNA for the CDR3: TGTGCCAGCAGCAAATCAGGGCCAGGTGGCTACACCTTC. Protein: CASSKSGPGGYTF.

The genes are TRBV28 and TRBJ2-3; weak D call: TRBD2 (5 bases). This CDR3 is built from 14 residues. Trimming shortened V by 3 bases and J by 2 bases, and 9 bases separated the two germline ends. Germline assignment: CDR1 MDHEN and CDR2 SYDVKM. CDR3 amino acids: CASSFEGFTDTQYF. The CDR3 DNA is TGTGCCAGCAGTTTTGAGGGATTCACAGATACGCAGTATTTT.

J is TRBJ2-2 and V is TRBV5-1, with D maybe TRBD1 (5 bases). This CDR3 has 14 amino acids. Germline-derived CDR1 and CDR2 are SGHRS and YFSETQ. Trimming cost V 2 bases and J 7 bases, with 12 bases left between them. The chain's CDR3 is CASSFVGRIGELFF. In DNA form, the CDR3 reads TGCGCCAGCAGCTTCGTGGGGCGCATCGGGGAGCTGTTTTTT.

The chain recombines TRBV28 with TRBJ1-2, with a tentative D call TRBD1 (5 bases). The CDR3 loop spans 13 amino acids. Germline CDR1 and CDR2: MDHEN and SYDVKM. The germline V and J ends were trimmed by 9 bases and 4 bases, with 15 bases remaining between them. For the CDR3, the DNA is TGTGCCAGTCGGGGGGGATCAGTCTATGGCTACACCTTC. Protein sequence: CASRGGSVYGYTF.

The CDR3 region is CASSEMAGLYNEQFF. The CDR3 DNA reads as TGTGCCAGCAGTGAAATGGCGGGGCTCTACAATGAGCAGTTCTTC. V gene TRBV6-1 combines with J gene TRBJ2-1; possibly TRBD2 for D (6 bases). V was shortened by 2 bases and J by 3 bases, with 11 bases between the two germline ends. This CDR3 comprises 15 residues. Germline V gene lookup returns CDR1 MNHNS and CDR2 SASEGT.

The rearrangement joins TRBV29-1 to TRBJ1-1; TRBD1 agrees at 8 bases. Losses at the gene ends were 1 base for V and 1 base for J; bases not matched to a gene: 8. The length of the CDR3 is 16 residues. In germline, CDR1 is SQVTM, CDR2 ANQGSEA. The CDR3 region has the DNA TGCAGCGTTGAAGGTGGACAGGGAGTAAAGAACACTGAAGCTTTCTTT. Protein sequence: CSVEGGQGVKNTEAFF.

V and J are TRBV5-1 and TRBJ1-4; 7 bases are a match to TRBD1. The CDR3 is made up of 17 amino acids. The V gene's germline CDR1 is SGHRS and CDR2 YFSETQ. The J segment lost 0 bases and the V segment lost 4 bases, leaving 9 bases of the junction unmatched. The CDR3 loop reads CASSPDRVGATNEKLFF. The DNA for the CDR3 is TGCGCCAGCAGCCCAGACAGGGTGGGGGCAACTAATGAAAAACTGTTTTTT.

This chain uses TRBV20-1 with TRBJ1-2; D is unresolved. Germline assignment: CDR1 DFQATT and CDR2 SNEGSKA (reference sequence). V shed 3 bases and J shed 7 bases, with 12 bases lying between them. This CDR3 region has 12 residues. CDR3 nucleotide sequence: TGCAGTGCTAGTCTTCGGGGTAGTGGCTACACCTTC. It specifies CSASLRGSGYTF.

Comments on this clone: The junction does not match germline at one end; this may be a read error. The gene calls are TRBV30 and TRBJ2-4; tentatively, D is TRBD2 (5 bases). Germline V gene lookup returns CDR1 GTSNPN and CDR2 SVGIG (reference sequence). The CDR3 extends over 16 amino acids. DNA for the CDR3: TGTGCCTGGAGTGTACCTGGGAGCGGCTACAAAGACATTCAGTACTTC. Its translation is CAWSVPGSGYKDIQYF.

The chain's CDR3 is CASAYRASSYEQYF. In DNA, the CDR3 is TGTGCCAGCGCTTACAGGGCTAGCTCCTACGAGCAGTACTTC. The rearrangement uses TRBV27 and TRBJ2-7, with D perhaps matching TRBD1 (6 bases). The CDR3 contains 14 residues. The ends were cut back, 8 bases at V and 0 bases at J, with 14 bases in the middle. The germline CDR1 and CDR2 sequences are MNHEY and SMNVEV (reference sequence).

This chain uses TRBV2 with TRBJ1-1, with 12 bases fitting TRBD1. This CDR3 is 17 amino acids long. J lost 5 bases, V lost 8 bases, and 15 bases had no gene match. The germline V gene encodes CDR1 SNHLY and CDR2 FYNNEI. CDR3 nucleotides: TGTGCCAGCGAACTAACCCGGGACAGGGGGCGTCGGACTGAAGCTTTCTTT. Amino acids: CASELTRDRGRRTEAFF.